These T cell receptor beta chains were read from a single sample in a study of T-cell reconstitution after alpha-beta-depleted transplantation in children. TCRdb redid the calling of the PCR reads with MiXCR, one entry per CDR3 protein. The sample lists around 200,000 distinct CDR3 sequences, around a sixth occurring once. Specimen: PBMCs, mostly from graft donor cells, collected 360 days after TCRalphabeta/CD19-depleted stem cell transplant. The receptors come from a male patient aged 2 to 10 who had a stem cell transplant for acute lymphoblastic leukemia, so the T cells may come from the graft donor. CDR3s include the opening cysteine and the closing phenylalanine or tryptophan. D genes are given only for firm matches. A row's size may be missing; if present it is once, few, many or a size class.

>TRBJ1-4|NA|TRBV15|NA
CATSKRQHEKLFF
TGTGCCACCAGCAAAAGACAGCATGAAAAACTGTTTTTT
>TRBJ1-6|NA|TRBV5-5|NA
CASSFTSYNSPLHF
TGTGCCAGCAGCTTTACCTCCTATAATTCACCCCTCCACTTT
>TRBJ2-1|NA|TRBV4-2|NA
CASSHPERQAYNEQFF
TGTGCCAGCAGCCACCCAGAGCGCCAGGCCTACAATGAGCAGTTCTTC
>TRBJ2-7|NA|TRBV27|TRBD2
CASSWGGNEQYF
TGTGCCAGCAGCTGGGGGGGGAACGAGCAGTACTTC
>TRBJ1-1|NA|TRBV29-1|TRBD1
CSGDRGTEAFF
TGCAGCGGGGACAGGGGCACTGAAGCTTTCTTT
>TRBJ2-1|few|TRBV12-3/TRBV12-4|NA
CASTFTGWSYNEQFF
TGTGCCAGCACTTTCACAGGGTGGTCCTACAATGAGCAGTTCTTC
>TRBJ2-1|many|TRBV12-3/TRBV12-4|NA
CASSLGGSMDDEQFF
TGTGCCAGCAGTTTGGGTGGGAGCATGGACGATGAGCAGTTCTTC
>TRBJ2-7|few|TRBV20-1|TRBD1
CSARDTGGLSEQYF
TGCAGTGCTAGAGATACAGGGGGCTTAAGCGAGCAGTACTTC
>TRBJ2-7|NA|TRBV5-1|TRBD2
CASSAEILAGSSYEQYF
TGCGCCAGCAGCGCGGAGATACTAGCGGGGAGCTCCTACGAGCAGTACTTC
>TRBJ1-1|NA|TRBV10-3|NA
CAISADSMNTEAFF
TGTGCCATCAGTGCGGACAGCATGAACACTGAAGCTTTCTTT
>TRBJ1-2|few|TRBV7-9|NA
CASSLSAGANYGYTF
TGTGCCAGCAGCTTATCGGCAGGGGCTAACTATGGCTACACCTTC
>TRBJ2-1|many|TRBV6-5|NA
CASSYIRGDYNEQFF
TGTGCCAGCAGTTATATTAGGGGGGACTACAATGAGCAGTTCTTC
>TRBJ2-3|NA|TRBV12-3/TRBV12-4|TRBD1
CASSFSPGQGTDTQYF
TGTGCCAGCAGTTTTTCGCCGGGACAGGGTACAGATACGCAGTATTTT
>TRBJ1-2|NA|TRBV12-3/TRBV12-4|NA
CASRSRDYGYTF
TGTGCCAGCAGGTCGCGGGACTATGGCTACACCTTC
>TRBJ2-3|NA|TRBV24-1|NA
CATSDFPDTQYF
TGTGCCACCAGTGATTTCCCAGATACGCAGTATTTT
>TRBJ2-3|NA|TRBV28|NA
CASSQQVLDSTDTQYF
TGTGCCAGCAGTCAACAGGTCCTGGATAGCACAGATACGCAGTATTTT
>TRBJ1-5|NA|TRBV7-9|TRBD1
CASSGRGPSNQPQHF
TGTGCCAGCAGCGGGAGGGGGCCTAGCAATCAGCCCCAGCATTTT
>TRBJ2-3|few|TRBV5-4|NA
CASSLQSGADTQYF
TGTGCCAGCAGCTTGCAAAGTGGCGCAGATACGCAGTATTTT
>TRBJ2-1|NA|TRBV5-5|TRBD2
CASSLAGGVTDEQFF
TGTGCCAGCAGCTTGGCCGGGGGGGTTACCGATGAGCAGTTCTTC
>TRBJ2-3|few|TRBV5-6|NA
CASSMGAYIDTQYF
TGTGCCAGCAGCATGGGGGCATATATAGATACGCAGTATTTT
>TRBJ2-5|many|TRBV12-3/TRBV12-4|NA
CASRRQGRETQYF
TGTGCCAGCAGGCGTCAGGGTCGAGAGACCCAGTACTTC
>TRBJ2-3|many|TRBV28|TRBD1
CASTGTGRATDTQYF
TGTGCCAGCACCGGGACAGGGAGGGCCACAGATACGCAGTATTTT
>TRBJ1-1|NA|TRBV7-9|NA
CASSGAWGTEAFF
TGTGCCAGCAGTGGGGCTTGGGGCACTGAAGCTTTCTTT
>TRBJ1-3|few|TRBV5-6|NA
CASSLRTVLERNTIYF
TGTGCCAGCAGCCTAAGGACGGTTCTTGAGAGAAACACCATATATTTT
>TRBJ2-1|many|TRBV20-1|TRBD2
CSAGTPSGGVWNEQFF
TGCAGTGCTGGTACCCCAAGCGGGGGGGTTTGGAATGAGCAGTTCTTC
>TRBJ1-5|many|TRBV20-1|TRBD1
CSASEAGTGASQPQHF
TGCAGTGCTAGTGAAGCAGGGACAGGGGCTAGCCAGCCCCAGCATTTT
>TRBJ2-3|few|TRBV10-1|TRBD2
CASSASRGGVTDTQYF
TGCGCCAGCAGCGCGTCCCGGGGGGGCGTCACAGATACGCAGTATTTT
>TRBJ2-7|few|TRBV6-2/TRBV6-3|TRBD2
CASSRGLAGRYEQYF
TGTGCCAGCAGCCGAGGACTAGCGGGACGTTACGAGCAGTACTTC
>TRBJ2-7|NA|TRBV2|NA
CASSEARTGSYEQYF
TGTGCCAGCAGTGAAGCGCGCACAGGGTCCTACGAGCAGTACTTC
>TRBJ1-2|many|TRBV27|NA
CASSSNGGRGYTF
TGTGCCAGCAGTTCCAACGGGGGACGAGGATACACCTTC
>TRBJ2-5|few|TRBV10-3|NA
CAISESKKLQETQYF
TGTGCCATCAGTGAGTCGAAGAAGCTTCAAGAGACCCAGTACTTC